This TCR beta chain stems from a study of T cells in Graves' hyperthyroidism and ophthalmopathy. There are many counts of this clonotype. Diagnoses were established using clinical symptoms, serum thyroxine and TRAb, thyroid ultrasound and orbital computed tomography. Using RNA transcripts as the source, TCR beta CDR3 regions were amplified. The study used the HTBI primer set for a first-round RT-PCR of the TCR CDR3. TCRdb itself ran the multiplex PCR reads through MiXCR, one entry per CDR3 protein. Here the sample spans more than 500,000 distinct CDR3 sequences, about 16% being singletons. The TCR sequence derives from a woman between 25 and 40 years old with Graves' ophthalmopathy. Sequencing was done on a sample of blood.

Here the CDR3 reads CASSLAGLAANFLWGRVSNEQFF. The CDR3 DNA sequence: TGTGCCAGCAGCTTAGCTGGACTAGCGGCTAACTTCCTCTGGGGAAGGGTGTCAAATGAGCAGTTCTTC. The J gene is TRBJ2-1, the V gene TRBV7-3, with 10 bases identical to TRBD2. The CDR3 spans 23 residues. Germline V lookup: CDR1 SGHTA, CDR2 FQGTGA. V lost 2 bases and J lost 7; bases outside the gene matches: 29.